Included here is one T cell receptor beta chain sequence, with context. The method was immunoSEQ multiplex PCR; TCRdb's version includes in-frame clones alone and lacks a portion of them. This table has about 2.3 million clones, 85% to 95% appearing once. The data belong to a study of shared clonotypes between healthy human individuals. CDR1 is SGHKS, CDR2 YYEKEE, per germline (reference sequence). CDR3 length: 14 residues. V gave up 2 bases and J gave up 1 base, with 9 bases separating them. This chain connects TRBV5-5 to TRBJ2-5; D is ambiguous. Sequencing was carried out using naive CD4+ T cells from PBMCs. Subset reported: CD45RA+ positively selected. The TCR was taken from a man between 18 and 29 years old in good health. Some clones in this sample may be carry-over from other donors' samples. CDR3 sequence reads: CASSLLTIQETQYF. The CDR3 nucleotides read TGTGCCAGCAGCTTACTGACAATCCAAGAGACCCAGTACTTC.